This T cell receptor beta chain came from a study of shared clonotypes between healthy human individuals. Study at large: The donors, two women and a few men, were aged 18 to 49.

An approximately 200 ng quantity of DNA, approximately 29,000 T cell genomes, went into the sorted-subset replicate PCRs. Assay used: immunoSEQ multiplex PCR; TCRdb lists only in-frame clones, some missing. The sample yields approximately 2.5 million clones, over 85% seen once. Adult donors, all healthy and HIV-negative, had no recent acute infections or vaccinations. Naive CD45RA+ and memory CD45RA-negative subsets were split from CD4+ cells. The receptor's source is a man aged 18-30 years in good health. Some clones in this sample may be carry-over from other donors' samples. Sequencing was performed on naive CD4+ T cells from PBMCs. Indicated subset: CD45RA+ positively selected.

Here the CDR3 DNA reads TGTGCCAGCAGCTTAAGCTTCGACACCTACGAGCAGTACTTC. This sequence encodes CASSLSFDTYEQYF. The rearrangement links TRBV7-8 to TRBJ2-7, with D hard to call. CDR1 and CDR2 from the germline V gene are SGHVS and FQNEAQ. The CDR3 sequence is 14 residues long. V was trimmed by 2 bases and J by 2 bases, leaving 10 bases between them.